The present T cell receptor (beta chain) was sequenced within a study of memory CD4+ T cells and cytomegalovirus serostatus. Overall study context: This sample comes from healthy Belgian adults, 9 CMV seropositive, some 22 seronegative. Study-level findings and limits: Suggested: most of the CMV-linked TCR signature lies in CD4+ memory cells.

The CDR3 is 14 residues long. The germline CDR1 and CDR2 sequences are SGDLS and YYNGEE. V shed 4 bases and J shed 2 bases, with 12 bases lying between them. Notes on this clone: Antigen: not known.

The sort gate was single viable CD3+CD4+CD8-CD45RO+ cells for memory CD4+ T cells. Repertoires were generated with immunoSEQ multiplex PCR, while TCRdb's copy carries only in-frame clones and drops some. Among 25,000 to 30,000 clones listed, around 72% were seen once. This receptor was taken from an adult in good health and CMV-seronegative. Sequenced: memory CD4+ T cells from blood. The V and J genes are TRBV9 and TRBJ1-2; D perhaps matches TRBD1 (6 bases). The chain's CDR3 is CASSLVGGNYGYTF. In DNA, the CDR3 is TGTGCCAGCAGCCTAGTAGGGGGGAACTATGGCTACACCTTC.